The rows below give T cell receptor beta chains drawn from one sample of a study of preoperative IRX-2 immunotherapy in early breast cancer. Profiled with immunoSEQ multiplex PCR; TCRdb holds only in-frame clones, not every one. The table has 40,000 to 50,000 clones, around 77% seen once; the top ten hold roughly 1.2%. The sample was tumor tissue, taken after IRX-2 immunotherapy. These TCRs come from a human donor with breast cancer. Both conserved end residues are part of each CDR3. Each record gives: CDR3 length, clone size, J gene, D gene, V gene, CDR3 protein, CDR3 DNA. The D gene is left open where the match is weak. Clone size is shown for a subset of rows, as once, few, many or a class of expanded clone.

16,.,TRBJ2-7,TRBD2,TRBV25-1,CASSSGTSGRRYEQYF,TGTGCCAGCAGCTCCGGGACTAGCGGGAGGAGATACGAGCAGTACTTC
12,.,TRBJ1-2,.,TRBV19,CASSPQGSGYTF,TGTGCCAGTAGTCCGCAGGGGTCTGGCTACACCTTC
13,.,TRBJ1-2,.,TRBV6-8,CASSYPAGGGYTF,TGTGCCAGCAGTTACCCCGCCGGAGGGGGCTACACCTTC
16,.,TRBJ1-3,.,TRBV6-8,CASSYGFGGGGNTIYF,TGTGCCAGCAGTTATGGGTTCGGGGGGGGAGGAAACACCATATATTTT
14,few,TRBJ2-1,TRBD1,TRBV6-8,CASRRDRGNNEQFF,TGTGCCAGCCGACGGGACAGGGGCAACAATGAGCAGTTCTTC
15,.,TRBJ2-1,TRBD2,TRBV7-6,CASSLGGGGYNEQFF,TGTGCCAGCAGCTTAGGAGGCGGGGGGTACAATGAGCAGTTCTTC
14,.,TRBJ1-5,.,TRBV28,CASFPGGPNQPQHF,TGTGCCAGCTTTCCTGGGGGGCCCAATCAGCCCCAGCATTTT
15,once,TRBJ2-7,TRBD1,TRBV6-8,CASRGGKTGADEQYF,TGTGCCAGCAGAGGGGGAAAAACAGGGGCAGACGAGCAGTACTTC
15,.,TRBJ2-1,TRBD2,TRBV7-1,CASSTGTSGFNEQFF,TGTGCCAGCAGCACAGGGACTAGCGGTTTTAATGAGCAGTTCTTC
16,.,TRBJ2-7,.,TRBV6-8,CASSYGALGLSYEQYF,TGTGCCAGCAGTTACGGGGCGCTGGGGCTCTCCTACGAGCAGTACTTC
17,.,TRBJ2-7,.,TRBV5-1,CASSFGLTGTSSYEQYF,TGCGCCAGCAGCTTTGGCCTAACAGGGACAAGCTCCTACGAGCAGTACTTC
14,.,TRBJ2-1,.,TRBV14,CASSHATAYNEQFF,TGTGCCAGCAGCCACGCGACGGCTTACAATGAGCAGTTCTTC
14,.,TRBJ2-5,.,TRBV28,CASTPPGFQETQYF,TGTGCCAGCACCCCCCCGGGATTCCAAGAGACCCAGTACTTC
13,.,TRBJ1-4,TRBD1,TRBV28,CASSRGLGEKLFF,TGTGCCAGCAGTAGGGGGCTAGGTGAAAAACTGTTTTTT
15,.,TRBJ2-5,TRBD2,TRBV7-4,CASSPGTSGEETQYF,TGTGCCAGCAGCCCGGGGACTAGCGGGGAAGAGACCCAGTACTTC
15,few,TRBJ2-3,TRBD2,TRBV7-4,CASSLGTSGVDTQYF,TGTGCCAGCAGCTTGGGGACTAGCGGAGTGGATACGCAGTATTTT
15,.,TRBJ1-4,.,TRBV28,CASSNPGRINEKLFF,TGTGCCAGCAGCAACCCGGGACGGATAAATGAAAAACTGTTTTTT
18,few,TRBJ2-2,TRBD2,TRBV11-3,CASSSGLAGGPYTGELFF,TGTGCCAGCAGCAGCGGACTAGCGGGAGGGCCTTACACCGGGGAGCTGTTTTTT
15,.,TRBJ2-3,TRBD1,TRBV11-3,CASSPVGTDTDTQYF,TGTGCCAGCAGCCCCGTTGGGACAGACACAGATACGCAGTATTTT
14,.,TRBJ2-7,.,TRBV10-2,CASSEHGRLYEQYF,TGCGCCAGCAGTGAACACGGGAGACTCTACGAGCAGTACTTC
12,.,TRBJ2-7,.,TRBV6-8,CASSYSFHEQYF,TGTGCCAGCAGTTACTCCTTCCACGAGCAGTACTTC
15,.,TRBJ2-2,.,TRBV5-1,CASSGGHLNTGELFF,TGCGCCAGCAGCGGGGGACATCTGAACACCGGGGAGCTGTTTTTT
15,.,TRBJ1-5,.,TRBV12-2,CASRFDFQSNQPQHF,TGTGCAAGTCGCTTTGATTTTCAGAGCAATCAGCCCCAGCATTTT
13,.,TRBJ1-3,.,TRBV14,CASSQGVGNTIYF,TGTGCCAGCAGCCAGGGGGTTGGAAACACCATATATTTT
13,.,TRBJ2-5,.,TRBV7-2,CASSLAVVETQYF,TGTGCCAGCAGCTTAGCGGTTGTGGAGACCCAGTACTTC
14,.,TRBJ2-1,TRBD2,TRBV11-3,CASSLSSGSTEQFF,TGTGCCAGCAGCTTAAGTAGCGGGAGCACTGAGCAGTTCTTC
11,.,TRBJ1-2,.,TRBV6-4,CASNSNYGYTF,TGTGCCAGCAACAGTAACTATGGCTACACCTTC
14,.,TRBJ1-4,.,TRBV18,CASSPSGVDEKLFF,TGTGCCAGCTCCCCATCAGGGGTTGATGAAAAACTGTTTTTT
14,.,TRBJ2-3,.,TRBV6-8,CASSYVASTDTQYF,TGTGCCAGCAGTTACGTGGCTAGCACAGATACGCAGTATTTT
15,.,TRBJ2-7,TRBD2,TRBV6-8,CASSYGTSAFDEQYF,TGTGCCAGCAGTTACGGGACTAGCGCTTTCGACGAGCAGTACTTC
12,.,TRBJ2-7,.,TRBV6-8,CASSAPRYEQYF,TGTGCCAGCAGTGCCCCCCGCTACGAGCAGTACTTC
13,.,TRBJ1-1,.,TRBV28,CASRADILTEAFF,TGTGCCAGCAGGGCGGATATACTTACTGAAGCTTTCTTT
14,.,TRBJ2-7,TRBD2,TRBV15,CATSRKAGGVEQYF,TGTGCCACCAGCAGGAAAGCGGGGGGGGTCGAGCAGTACTTC
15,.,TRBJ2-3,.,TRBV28,CASFPFITSTDTQYF,TGTGCCAGCTTCCCCTTTATTACTAGCACAGATACGCAGTATTTT
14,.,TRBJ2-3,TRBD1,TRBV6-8,CASTTDRGTDTQYF,TGTGCCAGCACTACAGACAGGGGCACAGATACGCAGTATTTT
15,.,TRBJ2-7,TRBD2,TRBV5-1,CASSSTTSGSYEQYF,TGCGCCAGCAGCTCTACGACTAGCGGGTCCTACGAGCAGTACTTC
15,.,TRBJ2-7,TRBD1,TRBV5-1,CASSLEGQGSYEQYF,TGCGCCAGCAGCTTGGAGGGACAGGGATCCTACGAGCAGTACTTC
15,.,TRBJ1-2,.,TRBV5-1,CASSLGPGGNYGYTF,TGCGCCAGCAGCTTGGGGCCGGGGGGGAACTATGGCTACACCTTC
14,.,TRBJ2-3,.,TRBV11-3,CASSRESSADTQYF,TGTGCCAGCAGCCGGGAGTCCAGCGCAGATACGCAGTATTTT
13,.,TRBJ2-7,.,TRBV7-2,CASSLVAVDEQYF,TGTGCCAGCAGCTTAGTGGCGGTTGACGAGCAGTACTTC
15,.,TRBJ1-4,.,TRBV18,CASSPGATSAEKLFF,TGTGCCAGCTCACCCGGTGCGACCTCAGCTGAAAAACTGTTTTTT
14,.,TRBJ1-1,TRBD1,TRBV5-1,CASTPTGGGTEAFF,TGCGCCAGTACACCGACAGGGGGCGGGACTGAAGCTTTCTTT
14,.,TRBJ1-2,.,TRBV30,CAWSVRRTNYGYTF,TGTGCCTGGAGTGTAAGGAGAACCAACTATGGCTACACCTTC
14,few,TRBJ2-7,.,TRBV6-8,CANTRGASAYEQYF,TGTGCCAACACCAGGGGTGCCAGCGCCTACGAGCAGTACTTC
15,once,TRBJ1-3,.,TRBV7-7,CASSSTAYSGNTIYF,TGTGCCAGCAGCTCTACAGCGTACTCTGGAAACACCATATATTTT
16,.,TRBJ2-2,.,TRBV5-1,CASSTTGLTNTGELFF,TGCGCCAGCAGTACAACGGGACTTACGAACACCGGGGAGCTGTTTTTT
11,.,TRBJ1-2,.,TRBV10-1,CASSGDYGYTF,TGCGCCAGCAGTGGAGACTATGGCTACACCTTC
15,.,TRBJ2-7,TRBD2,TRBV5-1,CASSLVPGGPYEQYF,TGCGCCAGCAGCTTGGTTCCGGGAGGGCCTTACGAGCAGTACTTC
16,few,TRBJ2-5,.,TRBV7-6,CASSFGGAGAGETQYF,TGTGCCAGCAGCTTTGGTGGGGCGGGGGCAGGGGAGACCCAGTACTTC
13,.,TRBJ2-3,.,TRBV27,CASRGVGGDTQYF,TGTGCCAGCAGGGGGGTGGGAGGCGATACGCAGTATTTT
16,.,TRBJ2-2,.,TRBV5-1,CASSLRPLGEGGELFF,TGCGCCAGCAGCTTGCGACCCCTGGGTGAGGGCGGGGAGCTGTTTTTT
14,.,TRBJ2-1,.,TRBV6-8,CASSYSSSYNEQFF,TGTGCCAGCAGTTACTCGAGCTCCTACAATGAGCAGTTCTTC
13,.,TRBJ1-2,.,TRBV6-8,CASSTTSNYGYTF,TGTGCCAGCAGCACAACTTCTAACTATGGCTACACCTTC
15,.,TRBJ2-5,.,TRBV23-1,CASSHFQTVQETQYF,TGCGCCAGCAGTCACTTCCAGACAGTCCAAGAGACCCAGTACTTC